Each of the 17 T cell receptor beta chains below was sequenced from the same sample in a study of spatial heterogeneity in lung cancer. Time point of the sample: blood at routine non-recurrence follow-up after resection. TCRdb passed the 5' RACE reads through MiXCR, listing each CDR3 protein once. The sample has tens of thousands of distinct CDR3 sequences, roughly a fifth seen once. Specimen: PBMCs, collected at follow-up. The receptors originated from a male donor with early-stage non-small cell lung cancer.

The chain has TRBV9 and TRBJ1-2, with D unclear. V was shortened by 0 bases and J by 7 bases, with 7 bases between the two germline ends. This CDR3 is 12 amino acids long. Germline CDR1 SGDLS, CDR2 YYNGEE. The CDR3 is CASSVVGSGYTF. The CDR3, as DNA: TGTGCCAGCAGCGTAGTTGGGTCTGGCTACACCTTC.

This clonotype was seen at least ten times. This rearrangement joins TRBV2 to TRBJ2-1; 9 positions match TRBD2. Losses at the gene ends were 4 bases for V and 4 bases for J; bases not matched to a gene: 5. Germline loops: CDR1 SNHLY, CDR2 FYNNEI. This CDR3 region has 15 residues. The CDR3 loop is CASSARTSAYNEQFF. The DNA of the CDR3 is TGTGCCAGCAGTGCACGGACTAGCGCATACAATGAGCAGTTCTTC. Variable domain in full (rest from reference TRBV2 and TRBJ2-1): EPEVTQTPSHQVTQMGQEVILRCVPISNHLYFYWYRQILGQKVEFLVSFYNNEISEKSEIFDDQFSVERPDGSNFTLKIRSTKLEDSAMYFCASSARTSAYNEQFFGPGTRLTVL.

This clonotype occurred a few times. The rearrangement uses TRBV10-1 and TRBJ2-1; D remains unclear. Trimming took off 8 bases at V and 4 bases at J, with 12 bases between the two ends. The CDR3 is made up of 13 amino acids. Germline V gene sequence: CDR1 WNHNN, CDR2 SYGVQD (reference sequence). DNA of the CDR3: TGCGCCAGCCAGGTCGACGGGTACAATGAGCAGTTCTTC. Translating it yields CASQVDGYNEQFF.

The J gene is TRBJ2-1, the V gene TRBV11-2; TRBD2 matches at 8 bases. Per germline, CDR1 SGHAT and CDR2 FQNNGV. This CDR3 spans 17 amino acids. V shed 7 bases, J shed 10 bases, and the junction held 21 bases outside the gene matches. CDR3 nucleotide sequence: TGTGCCAGCATCCTAGGAGGGTGGACTAGCAGGGGAAAGGAGCAGTTCTTC. It translates to CASILGGWTSRGKEQFF. The whole variable domain, remainder taken from reference TRBV11-2 and TRBJ2-1, is EAGVAQSPRYKIIEKRQSVAFWCNPISGHATLYWYQQILGQGPKLLIQFQNNGVVDDSQLPKDRFSAERLKGVDSTLKIQPAKLEDSAVYLCASILGGWTSRGKEQFFGPGTRLTVL.

This clonotype was seen repeatedly, ten times or more. CDR3 protein: CSVLHGRRSGANVLTF. The CDR3 region has the DNA TGCAGCGTCCTGCATGGACGCCGCTCTGGGGCCAACGTCCTGACTTTC. The chain employs TRBV29-1 and TRBJ2-6; D is undetermined. Between the trimmed V and J ends, which lost 6 bases and 0 bases, there was a span of 15 bases. This CDR3 has 16 residues. Germline CDR1 reads SQVTM; CDR2 reads ANQGSEA.

This clonotype was seen ten or more times. The chain has TRBV6-5 and TRBJ1-1, with D unclear. Germline CDR1 and CDR2: MNHEY and SVGAGI. Deletions cut 7 bases from V and 2 bases from J, with 5 bases between. This CDR3 region has 11 residues. CDR3 amino acids: CASTGNTEAFF. In DNA, the CDR3 is TGTGCCAGCACTGGAAACACTGAAGCTTTCTTT.

The chain uses TRBV10-2 and TRBJ1-1, with TRBD1 matching 7 bases. V lost 7 bases to trimming and J lost 1 base; unmatched junction nucleotides: 6. Germline values: CDR1 WSHSY, CDR2 SAAADI. The CDR3 length is 14 residues. CDR3 sequence: CASIRGQSNTEAFF. CDR3 DNA: TGCGCCAGCATAAGGGGACAGTCGAACACTGAAGCTTTCTTT.

J is TRBJ1-1 and V is TRBV6-5; tentative D call: TRBD1 (5 bases). V was trimmed by 9 bases and J by 4 bases, leaving 18 bases between them. The CDR3 is 14 residues long. CDR1 and CDR2 (germline): MNHEY, SVGAGI. The CDR3 sequence is CASSRRGGRTEAFF. The CDR3, as DNA: TGTGCCAGTTCTCGGAGGGGAGGTCGCACTGAAGCTTTCTTT.

This clonotype was recorded a few times. J is TRBJ2-5 and V is TRBV9; the match to TRBD2 covers 9 bases. This CDR3 has 15 residues. The V gene end was trimmed by 0 bases and the J gene end by 4 bases; junction bases not matched to a gene: 4. Germline CDR1 SGDLS, CDR2 YYNGEE. CDR3 amino acids: CASSVDSGSRETQYF. The CDR3 nucleotides are TGTGCCAGCAGCGTAGATAGCGGGAGTAGAGAGACCCAGTACTTC.

This clonotype was counted at least ten times. V is TRBV30 and J is TRBJ1-4; tentatively, D is TRBD1 (6 bases). Germline lookup yields CDR1 GTSNPN and CDR2 SVGIG (reference sequence). This CDR3 has 14 residues. Trimming left V 3 bases short and J 8 bases short, with 16 bases between. The CDR3 coding sequence is TGTGCCTGGAGAGTCAGGGGCGCGAAGGAAAAACTGTTTTTT. Its translation is CAWRVRGAKEKLFF.

This chain links TRBV5-8 with TRBJ2-7, with D unclear. The ends were cut back, 4 bases at V and 2 bases at J, with 13 bases in the middle. Germline V CDR1 and CDR2: SGHTS, YDEGEE. This CDR3 has 14 amino acids. The CDR3 here is CASSLLGPTYEQYV. CDR3 nucleotides: TGTGCCAGCAGCCTTCTCGGTCCAACCTACGAGCAGTACGTC.

This clonotype has ten or more counts. The chain is built from TRBV12-3 or TRBV12-4 and TRBJ2-2; TRBD1 might be the D (5 bases). The V end was cut by 10 bases, the J end by 8 bases, with 20 bases between. The CDR3 covers 14 residues. CDR3 region: CATTPGIKPGELFF. The CDR3 coding sequence is TGTGCCACCACGCCAGGGATTAAACCTGGGGAGCTGTTTTTT.

This clonotype was counted a few times. The chain has TRBV11-2 and TRBJ2-7, with 8 bases fitting TRBD1. The V and J ends lost 5 bases and 3 bases, in that order; junction bases with no gene match: 6. Germline CDR1 is SGHAT and CDR2 is FQNNGV. The CDR3 loop spans 14 amino acids. CDR3 nucleotides: TGTGCCAGCAGCCCGCCGGGACAGGACTACGAGCAGTACGTC. The encoded protein is CASSPPGQDYEQYV.

This rearrangement joins TRBV7-8 to TRBJ1-5, with 9 bases matching TRBD1. Germline V gene sequence: CDR1 SGHVS, CDR2 FQNEAQ. J lost 1 base, V lost 5 bases, and 12 bases had no gene match. The CDR3 has 18 residues. CDR3 region: CASSPFQTTGGSNQPQHF. The CDR3 nucleotides read TGTGCCAGCAGCCCCTTCCAGACGACAGGGGGGAGCAATCAGCCCCAGCATTTT.

The V and J genes are TRBV27 and TRBJ2-2; TRBD2 agrees at 10 bases. This CDR3 is 15 amino acids long. Germline loops: CDR1 MNHEY, CDR2 SMNVEV (reference sequence). Unmatched junction bases numbered 4, after V lost 3 bases and J lost 6 bases. CDR3 DNA sequence: TGTGCCAGCAGTTTTAGGCTAGCGGGAGCCGGGGAGCTGTTTTTT. Encoded protein: CASSFRLAGAGELFF.

The rearrangement links TRBV4-3 to TRBJ1-3; no reliable D call. This CDR3 contains 15 residues. Trimming pared 1 base from V and 0 bases from J, leaving 7 bases between. The germline gives CDR1 LGHNA, CDR2 YSLEER. The CDR3 region is CASSQGRHSGNTIYF. As DNA, the CDR3 is TGCGCCAGCAGCCAAGGACGGCACTCTGGAAACACCATATATTTT.

This clonotype was found a few times. This chain uses TRBV20-1 with TRBJ2-2, with D possibly being TRBD2 (5 bases). CDR3 length: 15 residues. CDR1 is DFQATT and CDR2 is SNEGSKA in the germline V gene (reference sequence). V was pared by 0 bases and J by 6 bases, with 14 bases between. Written as DNA, the CDR3 is TGCAGTGCTAGAGATGAGCCCGGGGTTGCCGGGGAGCTGTTTTTT. As protein: CSARDEPGVAGELFF.